Below are 21 T cell receptor beta chains sequenced from a single sample in a study of T cells after yellow fever vaccination. TCRdb analysed the 5' RACE reads with MiXCR anew, one entry per CDR3 protein. Among 620,000 or so distinct CDR3 sequences listed, about 12% were seen once. This material consisted of PBMCs, taken on the day of the yellow fever booster vaccination. All receptors come from a man aged 25 to 40 who received the YFV17D yellow fever vaccine.

In this sample, this clonotype turned up a few times. This sequence joins TRBV7-8 and TRBJ2-1, with D hard to call. Germline assignment: CDR1 SGHVS and CDR2 FQNEAQ. The CDR3 totals 15 residues. V dropped 4 bases and J dropped 5 bases, with 15 bases sitting between them. CDR3 sequence: CASSWKILENNEQFF. The CDR3 coding sequence is TGTGCCAGCAGCTGGAAGATACTGGAAAACAATGAGCAGTTCTTC.

The sample holds a few counts of this clonotype. The chain couples TRBV2 to TRBJ1-4; 7 bases map to TRBD1. Trimming cost V 6 bases and J 4 bases; bases outside gene matches: 8. Germline CDR1 is SNHLY and CDR2 is FYNNEI. The CDR3 has 15 residues. Written as DNA, the CDR3 is TGTGCCAGCAGCGTAGCCGGGACAGATAATGAAAAACTGTTTTTT. Protein: CASSVAGTDNEKLFF.

The chain joins TRBV11-1 to TRBJ2-5; possibly TRBD2 for D (5 bases). The CDR3 is 18 amino acids. Trimming left V 5 bases short and J 3 bases short, with 25 bases between. The germline gives CDR1 SGHAT, CDR2 FQDESV (reference sequence). CDR3 protein: CASSETWAGDTIKETQYF. CDR3 in DNA: TGTGCCAGCAGCGAAACTTGGGCCGGGGATACGATTAAAGAGACCCAGTACTTC.

The J gene is TRBJ2-2, the V gene TRBV5-5; perhaps TRBD2 as D (6 bases). Germline values: CDR1 SGHKS, CDR2 YYEKEE (reference sequence). CDR3 length equals 16 residues. V lost 3 bases and J 0 bases, leaving 12 bases between the germline ends. The DNA for the CDR3 is TGTGCCAGCAGCTGGACGGGAGCGGCGAACACCGGGGAGCTGTTTTTT. This translates into CASSWTGAANTGELFF.

Only a few counts were recorded for this clonotype. J is TRBJ2-7 and V is TRBV7-2; either TRBD1 or TRBD2 may fit D (5 bases each). This CDR3 has 15 amino acids. Between the trimmed V and J ends, which lost 5 bases and 0 bases, there was a span of 14 bases. CDR1 SGHTA and CDR2 FQGNSA come from the germline V gene. CDR3 in amino acids: CASSPRGASSYEQYF. DNA of the CDR3: TGTGCCAGCAGCCCTAGGGGAGCTAGCTCCTACGAGCAGTACTTC.

This clonotype was detected only a few times. The J gene is TRBJ2-1, the V gene TRBV12-3 or TRBV12-4; possibly TRBD1 or TRBD2 for D (6 bases each). V lost 7 bases to trimming and J lost 4 bases, with 17 bases between them. The CDR3 sequence is 15 residues long. The CDR3: CASKLGGLMYNEQFF. The CDR3 DNA follows: TGTGCCAGCAAACTAGGGGGGCTGATGTACAATGAGCAGTTCTTC.

The chain employs TRBV12-3 or TRBV12-4 and TRBJ2-7, with a possible D match to TRBD1 (6 bases). The CDR3 extends over 15 amino acids. V lost 3 bases to trimming and J lost 0 bases, with 12 bases between them. The CDR3 reads CASSFSDRLSYEQYF. The CDR3, as DNA: TGTGCCAGCAGTTTTTCGGACAGACTCTCCTACGAGCAGTACTTC.

A few counts support this clonotype. The chain joins TRBV4-3 to TRBJ2-1; TRBD2 agrees at 7 bases. CDR1 and CDR2 from the germline V gene are LGHNA and YSLEER. The CDR3 has 16 residues. Trimming at V came to 3 bases and at J to 4 bases, leaving 9 bases not matched to a gene. The CDR3 spells CASSHASGAGYNEQFF. CDR3 nucleotides: TGCGCCAGCAGCCATGCCTCGGGAGCGGGGTACAATGAGCAGTTCTTC.

The genes are TRBV15 and TRBJ2-7; either TRBD1 or TRBD2 may fit D (6 bases each). The ends were cut back, 5 bases at V and 3 bases at J, with 20 bases in the middle. CDR1 is LNHNV and CDR2 is YYDKDF in the germline V gene (reference sequence). There are 16 residues in the CDR3. The DNA of the CDR3 is TGTGCCACCAGCGGGGGGCCGGGACTCCACTTCTACGAGCAGTACTTC. Translated: CATSGGPGLHFYEQYF.

The chain employs TRBV6-2 or TRBV6-3 and TRBJ2-7, with D perhaps matching TRBD2 (5 bases). The CDR3 is 12 residues long. Trimming cost V 5 bases and J 6 bases, with 11 bases left between them. Per the germline V gene, CDR1 is MNHEY and CDR2 is SVGEGT. Written as DNA, the CDR3 is TGTGCCAGCAGTCGACTATCGCCCGAGCAGTACTTC. This encodes CASSRLSPEQYF.

The sample holds a few counts of this clonotype. This sequence joins TRBV30 and TRBJ2-1; D is perhaps TRBD1 (5 bases). CDR3 length: 11 amino acids. The germline V gene encodes CDR1 GTSNPN and CDR2 SVGIG (reference sequence). This chain's CDR3 is CATDRYNEQFF. The CDR3 DNA is TGTGCTACCGACAGATACAATGAGCAGTTCTTC.

This chain uses TRBV18 with TRBJ2-7; TRBD2 might be the D (7 bases). Between the trimmed V and J ends, which lost 0 bases and 0 bases, there was a span of 12 bases. The CDR3 extends over 16 amino acids. Germline-derived CDR1 and CDR2 are KGHSH and LQKENI. For the CDR3, the DNA is TGTGCCAGCTCACCACCGAATCGGGGGGCCTCCTACGAGCAGTACTTC. This translates into CASSPPNRGASYEQYF.

At least ten counts were recorded for this clonotype. The chain carries TRBV15 and TRBJ1-4, with 7 positions matching TRBD1. Trimming took 4 bases from V and 8 from J; bases not matched to a gene: 13. Looked up from germline, CDR1 is LNHNV and CDR2 is YYDKDF (reference sequence). The CDR3 is 16 residues long. CDR3 coding DNA: TGTGCCACCAGCAAGGGGGCGCGCTGGCCCCCCGAAAAACTGTTTTTT. Protein sequence: CATSKGARWPPEKLFF.

This clonotype was found a few times. The chain is built from TRBV7-8 and TRBJ1-1; D may be TRBD1 (5 bases). With 5 bases removed from V and 1 base from J, the gap between germline ends came to 11 bases. The CDR3 spans 14 residues. In germline, CDR1 is SGHVS, CDR2 FQNEAQ. CDR3 sequence (DNA): TGTGCCAGCAGCCAGGGACGGAAGAACACTGAAGCTTTCTTT. Amino acids: CASSQGRKNTEAFF.

This rearrangement joins TRBV11-2 to TRBJ1-1; D is unresolved. Germline-derived CDR1 and CDR2 are SGHAT and FQNNGV. V lost 3 bases, J lost 7 bases, and 15 bases lay in between. The CDR3 spans 14 residues. This CDR3 reads CASSFRRKSDEAFF. CDR3 DNA sequence: TGTGCCAGCAGCTTCCGACGGAAGAGTGATGAAGCTTTCTTT.

The V and J genes are TRBV9 and TRBJ2-7; possible D gene TRBD2, 6 bases. Per the germline V gene, CDR1 is SGDLS and CDR2 is YYNGEE. CDR3 length: 15 amino acids. Trimming left V 3 bases short and J 2 bases short, with 15 bases between. The CDR3, as DNA: TGTGCCAGCAGCGCCACCCGGGACTTCACCTACGAGCAGTACTTC. This encodes CASSATRDFTYEQYF.

The table lists this clonotype with many counts. The genes are TRBV12-3 or TRBV12-4 and TRBJ2-5; 14 nucleotides line up with TRBD2. Germline trimming cut 6 bases from V and 3 bases from J; bases unmatched to any gene: 6. The CDR3 is 16 residues long. The CDR3, as DNA: TGTGCCAGCAGCCCACCGGGACTAGCGGGAGAAGAGACCCAGTACTTC. It translates to CASSPPGLAGEETQYF.

This clonotype has a count of ten or more. The rearrangement uses TRBV12-3 or TRBV12-4 and TRBJ2-5; 7 bases are a match to TRBD1. J gave up 7 bases and V 6 bases, and 11 bases lay outside the gene matches. The CDR3 is 14 amino acids. The CDR3 nucleotides are TGTGCCAGCAGAAAAACAGGGGATTTGGGGACCCAGTACTTC. Residues: CASRKTGDLGTQYF.

This rearrangement joins TRBV20-1 to TRBJ2-5, with a possible D match to TRBD2 (5 bases). V lost 0 bases and J 1 base, leaving 9 bases between the germline ends. The germline V gene encodes CDR1 DFQATT and CDR2 SNEGSKA (reference sequence). CDR3 size: 14 residues. This chain's CDR3 is CSARDLTIQETQYF. The CDR3 DNA sequence: TGCAGTGCTAGAGATCTGACTATCCAAGAGACCCAGTACTTC.

This clonotype was counted only a few times. The chain is built from TRBV7-2 and TRBJ2-3; possibly TRBD2 for D (5 bases). The V gene lost 5 bases and the J gene lost 5 bases, with 14 bases spanning the gap. This CDR3 is built from 14 residues. The V gene's germline CDR1 is SGHTA and CDR2 FQGNSA. This chain's CDR3 is CASSPLEAIDTQYF. DNA of the CDR3: TGTGCCAGCAGCCCGTTGGAGGCTATAGATACGCAGTATTTT.

This chain uses TRBV10-1 with TRBJ2-3, with a tentative D call TRBD1 (5 bases). V shed 4 bases and J shed 2 bases, with 13 bases lying between them. Looked up from germline, CDR1 is WNHNN and CDR2 is SYGVQD (reference sequence). This CDR3 is 15 amino acids long. CDR3 residues: CASSGSRALTDTQYF. CDR3 coding DNA: TGCGCCAGCAGTGGGTCCAGGGCCCTCACAGATACGCAGTATTTT.